A single sample is the source of the 24 T cell receptor beta chains below, sequenced in a study of shared clonotypes between healthy human individuals. Some clones are missing from TCRdb's copy, which holds only in-frame ones; the method was immunoSEQ multiplex PCR. This table holds roughly 2.6 million clones, roughly 92% found once. The specimen was naive CD4+ T cells sorted from blood. Subset described: CD45RA+ positively selected. These receptors all come from a man between 18 and 29 years old in good health.

V gene TRBV5-6 combines with J gene TRBJ2-7; 7 bases are a match to TRBD2. The V gene end was trimmed by 4 bases and the J gene end by 5 bases; junction bases not matched to a gene: 6. CDR3 length: 13 residues. Germline V gives CDR1 SGHDT, CDR2 YYEEEE. CDR3 in amino acids: CASSPPAGNEQYF. The CDR3 DNA reads as TGTGCCAGCAGCCCCCCAGCGGGAAACGAGCAGTACTTC.

The chain links TRBV2 to TRBJ1-1, with D tentatively TRBD1 (5 bases). The length of the CDR3 is 13 residues. V lost 4 bases and J 3 bases, leaving 9 bases between the germline ends. Germline-derived CDR1 and CDR2 are SNHLY and FYNNEI. The CDR3 region is CASSADSDTEAFF. The CDR3 DNA sequence: TGTGCCAGCAGTGCAGACAGCGACACTGAAGCTTTCTTT.

This sequence joins TRBV6-1 and TRBJ1-2; D is unresolved. The germline gives CDR1 MNHNS, CDR2 SASEGT. V lost 1 base and J 2 bases, leaving 8 bases between the germline ends. This CDR3 is 14 amino acids long. CDR3 nucleotides: TGTGCCAGCAGTGAAGTTATAGGCAACTATGGCTACACCTTC. Translated, it gives CASSEVIGNYGYTF.

The V and J genes are TRBV7-9 and TRBJ1-2; perhaps TRBD1 as D (6 bases). Germline-derived CDR1 and CDR2 are SEHNR and FQNEAQ (reference sequence). V lost 5 bases and J 8 bases, leaving 15 bases between the germline ends. This CDR3 region has 13 residues. The chain's CDR3 is CASSAKGGEGYTF. The CDR3 nucleotides read TGTGCCAGCAGCGCAAAAGGGGGGGAAGGCTACACCTTC.

V is TRBV19 and J is TRBJ2-1, with no clear D. Germline loops: CDR1 LNHDA, CDR2 SQIVND (reference sequence). The length of the CDR3 is 15 residues. Trimming took 4 bases from V and 6 from J, leaving 16 bases between them. Here the CDR3 reads CASSNPDWVPNEQFF. The DNA of the CDR3 is TGTGCCAGTAGTAACCCAGATTGGGTGCCCAATGAGCAGTTCTTC.

As concerns this clone: Other DNA sequences in the same sample also yield this CDR3. The chain uses TRBV2 and TRBJ2-2; 8 bases align to TRBD2. The CDR3 runs to 14 residues. Germline CDR1 is SNHLY and CDR2 is FYNNEI. The trim removed 4 bases at V and 6 bases at J, leaving 4 bases unmatched. CDR3 nucleotide sequence: TGTGCCAGCAGTGGGTTGCGGGGGGCCGGGGAGCTGTTTTTT. It encodes CASSGLRGAGELFF.

The chain has TRBV7-3 and TRBJ2-2; D is possibly TRBD1 or TRBD2 (5 bases each). Looked up from germline, CDR1 is SGHTA and CDR2 is FQGTGA. Trimming took 5 bases from V and 4 from J, leaving 17 bases between them. The CDR3 covers 16 residues. This CDR3 reads CASSRGSLQATGELFF. The CDR3 DNA sequence: TGTGCCAGCAGCCGAGGGTCGCTACAGGCCACCGGGGAGCTGTTTTTT.

This chain links TRBV6-5 with TRBJ2-5; D possibly uses TRBD1 or TRBD2 (5 bases each). CDR3 length: 15 amino acids. Trimming took off 2 bases at V and 5 bases at J, with 15 bases between the two ends. Germline CDR1 is MNHEY and CDR2 is SVGAGI. The CDR3 DNA reads TGTGCCAGCAGTTACGATTTCTGGGGGAGCGAGACCCAGTACTTC. Its protein product is CASSYDFWGSETQYF.

As regards this clone: Other DNA sequences in the sample encode the same CDR3. V usage is TRBV18 and J usage is TRBJ2-2; tentative D call: TRBD1 (5 bases). Trimming left V 5 bases short and J 5 bases short, with 6 bases between. This CDR3 is 12 amino acids long. CDR1 and CDR2 from the germline V gene are KGHSH and LQKENI. CDR3 region: CASSRGTGELFF. The DNA for the CDR3 is TGTGCCAGCTCAAGGGGTACCGGGGAGCTGTTTTTT. Full variable domain (missing parts from reference TRBV18 and TRBJ2-2): NAGVMQNPRHLVRRRGQEARLRCSPMKGHSHVYWYRQLPEEGLKFMVYLQKENIIDESGMPKERFSAEFPKEGPSILRIQQVVRGDSAAYFCASSRGTGELFFGEGSRLTVL.

Only a few counts were recorded for this clone. This rearrangement joins TRBV19 to TRBJ1-5; TRBD1 matches 7 bases. CDR3 size: 15 residues. From germline, CDR1 is LNHDA and CDR2 SQIVND (reference sequence). Losses at the gene ends were 7 bases for V and 3 bases for J; bases not matched to a gene: 9. The CDR3 is CASTLGDSINQPQHF. CDR3 in DNA: TGTGCCAGTACCCTTGGGGACAGCATCAATCAGCCCCAGCATTTT.

V gene TRBV6-4 combines with J gene TRBJ2-7; 9 positions agree with TRBD1. This CDR3 is built from 15 residues. Germline trimming cut 2 bases from V and 0 bases from J; bases unmatched to any gene: 2. CDR1 is MRHNA and CDR2 is SNTAGT in the germline V gene. CDR3 loop: CASSDPTGGSYEQYF. The CDR3 DNA follows: TGTGCCAGCAGTGACCCGACAGGGGGCTCCTACGAGCAGTACTTC.

The V and J genes are TRBV2 and TRBJ2-7, with D perhaps being TRBD1 or TRBD2 (5 bases each). There are 13 residues in the CDR3. The germline V gene encodes CDR1 SNHLY and CDR2 FYNNEI. V shed 4 bases and J shed 3 bases, with 10 bases lying between them. The CDR3 DNA reads TGTGCCAGCAGTGTGGGACCTTTCTACGAGCAGTACTTC. Its translation: CASSVGPFYEQYF.

Details on this clone: Other DNA sequences in the same sample also yield this CDR3. The chain recombines TRBV7-2 with TRBJ1-2; D gene ambiguous. From germline, CDR1 is SGHTA and CDR2 FQGNSA. The CDR3 sequence is 14 residues long. V lost 1 base and J 2 bases, leaving 8 bases between the germline ends. The CDR3 nucleotides read TGTGCCAGCAGCTTAGTTGAAGGGAACTATGGCTACACCTTC. Translation: CASSLVEGNYGYTF.

The rearrangement joins TRBV7-9 to TRBJ2-3; 8 positions match TRBD2. The length of the CDR3 is 15 residues. V gave up 1 base and J gave up 4 bases; unmatched junction bases: 4. Germline CDR1 SEHNR, CDR2 FQNEAQ (reference sequence). This chain's CDR3 is CASSLDGGAADTQYF. CDR3 nucleotide sequence: TGTGCCAGCAGCTTAGACGGGGGGGCGGCAGATACGCAGTATTTT.

This chain links TRBV11-3 with TRBJ1-1; perhaps TRBD1 as D (5 bases). Deletions cut 5 bases from V and 1 base from J, with 8 bases between. Germline loops: CDR1 SGHNT, CDR2 YENEEA. This CDR3 region has 13 residues. The CDR3 sequence: CASSATGNTEAFF. CDR3 DNA sequence: TGTGCCAGCAGCGCCACAGGGAACACTGAAGCTTTCTTT.

The chain joins TRBV21-1 to TRBJ1-5. TRBV21-1 is assigned pseudogene status. The CDR3 spans 17 residues. CDR3 loop: CASSKFPGRVNNQPQHF. The CDR3 bases are TGTGCCAGCAGCAAGTTTCCCGGACGGGTGAACAATCAGCCCCAGCATTTT.

The chain is built from TRBV7-9 and TRBJ2-7, with D possibly TRBD1 on 6 matching bases. V dropped 3 bases and J dropped 6 bases, with 18 bases sitting between them. CDR1 SEHNR and CDR2 FQNEAQ come from the germline V gene (reference sequence). The CDR3 runs to 15 residues. The CDR3 region is CASSFAQGSRGEQYF. The CDR3 coding sequence is TGTGCCAGCAGCTTCGCCCAGGGGTCTAGGGGCGAGCAGTACTTC.

V usage is TRBV6-1 and J usage is TRBJ1-4, with D hard to call. CDR1 MNHNS and CDR2 SASEGT come from the germline V gene. The CDR3 spans 15 residues. Trimming left V 7 bases short and J 0 bases short, with 12 bases between. Written as DNA, the CDR3 is TGTGCCAGCAAATTATATACTGCAACTAATGAAAAACTGTTTTTT. As protein: CASKLYTATNEKLFF.

V gene TRBV10-1 combines with J gene TRBJ2-3; TRBD2 matches at 12 bases. The V segment lost 8 bases and the J segment 2 bases; nucleotides outside the gene matches: 5. The germline gives CDR1 WNHNN, CDR2 SYGVQD (reference sequence). The CDR3 extends over 15 amino acids. The DNA for the CDR3 is TGCGCCAGCCAACGGACTAGCGGGGACACAGATACGCAGTATTTT. This encodes CASQRTSGDTDTQYF.

The chain has TRBV5-8 and TRBJ1-4; 12 nucleotides agree with TRBD1. In germline, CDR1 is SGHTS, CDR2 YDEGEE. After removal of 4 bases from V and 7 bases from J, the junction contained 5 bases not matched to a gene. The CDR3 is 15 amino acids. CDR3 nucleotide sequence: TGTGCCAGCAGCCCTGGGGACAGGGGGCCTGAAAAACTGTTTTTT. It encodes CASSPGDRGPEKLFF. The variable domain in full, with the rest retrieved from reference TRBV5-8 and TRBJ1-4, is EAGVTQSPTHLIKTRGQQATLRCSPISGHTSVYWYQQALGLGLQFLLWYDEGEERNRGNFPPRFSGRQFPNYSSELNVNALELEDSALYLCASSPGDRGPEKLFFGSGTQLSVL.

The CDR3 protein is CASSLGGAIDTQYF. The CDR3 bases are TGTGCCAGCAGTTTAGGGGGGGCCATAGATACGCAGTATTTT. The chain joins TRBV28 to TRBJ2-3; D might be TRBD2 (7 bases). The germline V gene has CDR1 MDHEN and CDR2 SYDVKM. The CDR3 runs to 14 residues. V lost 2 bases and J lost 5, with 11 bases in between.

The chain recombines TRBV19 with TRBJ1-4; D not resolved. Trimming removed 6 bases at V and 0 bases at J, with 8 bases between. Germline assignment: CDR1 LNHDA and CDR2 SQIVND (reference sequence). CDR3 size: 14 residues. The CDR3 nucleotides read TGTGCCAGTAGCCGAGCTACAACTAATGAAAAACTGTTTTTT. It codes for CASSRATTNEKLFF.

The chain uses TRBV29-1 and TRBJ2-7; D might be TRBD1 or TRBD2, each matching 6 bases. V was pared by 4 bases and J by 4 bases, with 17 bases between. The germline V gene has CDR1 SQVTM and CDR2 ANQGSEA. This CDR3 has 14 amino acids. CDR3 bases: TGCAGCGTTGTTTCGGGGGCCCTTGGGTACGAGCAGTACTTC. Translation: CSVVSGALGYEQYF.

The J gene is TRBJ2-1, the V gene TRBV6-6, with D perhaps being TRBD1 or TRBD2 (6 bases each). Looked up from germline, CDR1 is MNHNY and CDR2 is SVGAGI (reference sequence). This CDR3 is built from 15 residues. Trimming removed 6 bases at V and 2 bases at J, with 14 bases between. CDR3 nucleotides: TGTGCCAGCAGCATAAGGGGGGAGCCCTACAATGAGCAGTTCTTC. Amino acid sequence: CASSIRGEPYNEQFF.